The 11 T cell receptor beta chains in this list originate from one sample, sequenced in a study of cytomegalovirus exposure and HLA in healthy donors. 60 Vbeta and 13 Jbeta primers were used in PCR. Repertoires were generated with immunoSEQ multiplex PCR, while TCRdb's copy carries only in-frame clones and drops some. The data hold 45,000 to 70,000 clones, with roughly 82% observed a single time. Sequenced sample: PBMCs. These receptors all come from a man between 25 and 39 years old in good health and CMV-seronegative.

V usage is TRBV5-4 and J usage is TRBJ2-2, with TRBD2 identical over 14 bases. The CDR3 is made up of 20 amino acids. V shed 0 bases, J shed 5 bases, and the junction held 12 bases outside the gene matches. Germline CDR1 is SGHNT and CDR2 is YYREEE (reference sequence). The CDR3 bases are TGTGCCAGCAGCTTGGGGCGTTCCCTGGGACTAGCGGGAGAAACCGGGGAGCTGTTTTTT. Protein product: CASSLGRSLGLAGETGELFF.

The chain employs TRBV11-2 and TRBJ1-4; 7 bases line up with TRBD1. The ends lost 3 bases at V and 12 bases at J; junction bases unmatched: 10. Germline CDR1 is SGHAT and CDR2 is FQNNGV. The CDR3 extends over 14 amino acids. The CDR3: CASSFSRGIGELFF. The CDR3 DNA is TGTGCCAGCAGCTTCTCCAGGGGGATTGGCGAACTGTTTTTT. The full variable domain, with the rest looked up from reference TRBV11-2 and TRBJ1-4, is EAGVAQSPRYKIIEKRQSVAFWCNPISGHATLYWYQQILGQGPKLLIQFQNNGVVDDSQLPKDRFSAERLKGVDSTLKIQPAKLEDSAVYLCASSFSRGIGELFFGSGTQLSVL.

This sequence joins TRBV7-3 and TRBJ1-2, with D unresolved. The CDR3 totals 13 residues. The V and J ends lost 6 bases and 4 bases respectively, with 12 bases between them. Germline V lookup: CDR1 SGHTA, CDR2 FQGTGA. The CDR3 loop reads CASSPGRGYGYTF. CDR3 bases: TGTGCCAGCAGTCCCGGACGGGGCTATGGCTACACCTTC. Full variable domain (rest looked up from reference TRBV7-3 and TRBJ1-2): GAGVSQTPSNKVTEKGKYVELRCDPISGHTALYWYRQSLGQGPEFLIYFQGTGAADDSGLPNDRFFAVRPEGSVSTLKIQRTERGDSAVYLCASSPGRGYGYTFGSGTRLTVV.

The J gene is TRBJ1-2, the V gene TRBV28, with TRBD1 matching 9 bases. Germline V gene data show CDR1 as MDHEN and CDR2 as SYDVKM. This CDR3 region has 14 residues. Trimming cost V 7 bases and J 8 bases; bases outside gene matches: 11. Here the CDR3 DNA reads TGTGCCAGCATCTCCGGGACAGGGTTTGGCGGCTACACCTTC. This encodes CASISGTGFGGYTF.

The chain has TRBV7-9 and TRBJ2-5; D not resolved. The germline gives CDR1 SEHNR, CDR2 FQNEAQ (reference sequence). The CDR3 runs 13 residues. V was pared by 8 bases and J by 1 base, with 11 bases between. CDR3 nucleotides: TGTGCCAGCCTTGATAGCCCCCAAGAGACCCAGTACTTC. It is translated as CASLDSPQETQYF.

The gene calls are TRBV7-9 and TRBJ1-2; 8 bases are a match to TRBD1. The germline gives CDR1 SEHNR, CDR2 FQNEAQ (reference sequence). The V and J ends lost 5 bases and 4 bases, in that order; junction bases with no gene match: 6. The CDR3 consists of 14 residues. This CDR3 reads CASSGPGQAYGYTF. CDR3 coding DNA: TGTGCCAGCAGCGGACCGGGACAGGCCTATGGCTACACCTTC.

The chain has TRBV2 and TRBJ1-1; unclear D gene. V lost 6 bases and J lost 7, with 6 bases in between. The V gene's germline CDR1 is SNHLY and CDR2 FYNNEI. The CDR3 covers 10 residues. CDR3: CASRGSEAFF. As DNA, the CDR3 is TGTGCCAGCAGGGGCAGTGAAGCTTTCTTT. Full variable domain (outside the CDR3, taken from reference TRBV2 and TRBJ1-1): EPEVTQTPSHQVTQMGQEVILRCVPISNHLYFYWYRQILGQKVEFLVSFYNNEISEKSEIFDDQFSVERPDGSNFTLKIRSTKLEDSAMYFCASRGSEAFFGQGTRLTVV.

The chain uses TRBV13 and TRBJ2-2; 11 nucleotides align to TRBD2. Germline-derived CDR1 and CDR2 are PRHDT and FYEKMQ (reference sequence). The CDR3 consists of 14 residues. Trimming cost V 8 bases and J 6 bases; bases outside gene matches: 5. This CDR3 reads CASRTSGFSGELFF. CDR3 bases: TGTGCCAGCCGGACTAGCGGGTTTTCCGGGGAGCTGTTTTTT.

The chain links TRBV18 to TRBJ1-4; 9 nucleotides align to TRBD1. The CDR3 totals 15 residues. V dropped 6 bases and J dropped 3; count of bases not matched to a gene: 5. CDR1 is KGHSH, CDR2 LQKENI, per germline. The CDR3 loop is CASSRTGAANEKLFF. CDR3 DNA sequence: TGTGCCAGCTCGCGGACAGGGGCCGCTAATGAAAAACTGTTTTTT.

This chain uses TRBV4-2 with TRBJ2-6, with TRBD2 identical over 11 bases. The J segment lost 0 bases and the V segment lost 4 bases, leaving 2 bases of the junction unmatched. There are 17 residues in the CDR3. CDR1 and CDR2 (germline): LGHNA, YNFKEQ. The DNA of the CDR3 is TGTGCCAGCAGCCCTGGACTAGCGGGCTCTGGGGCCAACGTCCTGACTTTC. Translation gives CASSPGLAGSGANVLTF.

The CDR3 DNA sequence: TGTGCCAGCAGTTTAGGGGGAGGGCGGTACACTGAAGCTTTCTTT. Protein: CASSLGGGRYTEAFF. The rearrangement uses TRBV28 and TRBJ1-1; D might be TRBD1 (5 bases). Germline CDR1 is MDHEN and CDR2 is SYDVKM. Between the trimmed V and J ends, which lost 2 bases and 3 bases, there was a span of 13 bases. The CDR3 runs to 15 residues.